Below, 31 T cell receptor beta chains from the same sample are listed, as sequenced in a study of patients and donors after allogeneic stem cell transplantation. One entry per CDR3 protein, called by TCRdb with MiXCR from the RT-PCR reads. Of a few hundred thousand distinct CDR3 sequences in the sample, 35% to 45% were seen once. Sequenced input: blood, either unsorted or a sorted T cell fraction (not recorded which). The receptor set was obtained from a human donor who was either an allogeneic HSCT recipient or a stem cell or donor lymphocyte infusion donor (not recorded which). It is not recorded whose cells these are; they may come from a transplant donor.

The CDR3 nucleotides are TGTGCCAGCAGTTTAGGACGGGCTAACTATGGCTACACCTTC. This gives the protein CASSLGRANYGYTF. The chain is built from TRBV12-3 or TRBV12-4 and TRBJ1-2, with unresolved D. This CDR3 is built from 14 residues. Trimming cost V 1 base and J 0 bases, with 6 bases left between them.

Here the CDR3 DNA reads TGCGCCAGCAGCTTGGGCAATAACTATGGCTACACCTTC. It encodes CASSLGNNYGYTF. This sequence joins TRBV5-1 and TRBJ1-2, with unresolved D. Trimming pared 0 bases from V and 1 base from J, leaving 4 bases between. This CDR3 spans 13 amino acids. The germline V gene has CDR1 SGHRS and CDR2 YFSETQ.

The chain is built from TRBV27 and TRBJ2-1; D ambiguous. Trimming took off 3 bases at V and 4 bases at J, with 13 bases between the two ends. Germline assignment: CDR1 MNHEY and CDR2 SMNVEV (reference sequence). The CDR3 runs to 15 residues. CDR3 amino acids: CASSFQSDGYNEQFF. The CDR3 coding sequence is TGTGCCAGCAGTTTTCAATCGGACGGGTACAATGAGCAGTTCTTC.

This clonotype has just a few counts. This rearrangement joins TRBV20-1 to TRBJ1-1; D is uncertain. The CDR3 has 14 amino acids. Germline V CDR1 and CDR2: DFQATT, SNEGSKA (reference sequence). Between the trimmed V and J ends, which lost 0 bases and 5 bases, there was a span of 13 bases. CDR3 DNA sequence: TGCAGTGCTAGAGATCTGGGCCTGGAGACTGAAGCTTTCTTT. Its translation is CSARDLGLETEAFF.

The chain joins TRBV27 to TRBJ1-6; TRBD1 is a possible D gene (6 bases). The CDR3 spans 15 residues. Per germline, CDR1 MNHEY and CDR2 SMNVEV (reference sequence). V lost 5 bases and J 14 bases, leaving 22 bases between the germline ends. Here the CDR3 reads CASSPTGSPTGTLHF. The DNA of the CDR3 is TGTGCCAGCAGTCCAACCGGGAGTCCTACAGGGACCCTCCACTTT.

The rearrangement links TRBV29-1 to TRBJ1-2, with D unresolved. The CDR3 runs 14 residues. Trimming left V 7 bases short and J 2 bases short, with 17 bases between. The V gene's germline CDR1 is SQVTM and CDR2 ANQGSEA. The CDR3 loop is CSAGKFDGNYGYTF. The CDR3 nucleotides are TGCAGCGCTGGAAAGTTCGATGGGAACTATGGCTACACCTTC. The full variable domain, its missing parts supplied by reference TRBV29-1 and TRBJ1-2, is SAVISQKPSRDICQRGTSLTIQCQVDSQVTMMFWYRQQPGQSLTLIATANQGSEATYESGFVIDKFPISRPNLTFSTLTVSNMSPEDSSIYLCSAGKFDGNYGYTFGSGTRLTVV.

The rearrangement joins TRBV24-1 to TRBJ1-5; no clear D. The CDR3 totals 15 residues. Germline loops: CDR1 KGHDR, CDR2 SFDVKD. Trimming stripped 9 bases from V and 0 bases from J, with 14 bases between. Written as DNA, the CDR3 is TGTGCCACCTGTATAGGCAGCTATAGCAATCAGCCCCAGCATTTT. It is translated as CATCIGSYSNQPQHF.

The CDR3 bases are TGTGCCAGCAGCTCGGGACTGAATAATGAAAAACTGTTTTTT. It translates to CASSSGLNNEKLFF. This sequence joins TRBV5-6 and TRBJ1-4, with TRBD1 as a possible D gene (5 bases). Trimming took 3 bases from V and 4 from J, leaving 10 bases between them. Germline CDR1 and CDR2: SGHDT and YYEEEE. This CDR3 is 14 amino acids long.

The rearrangement links TRBV12-3 or TRBV12-4 to TRBJ1-2; 7 bases align to TRBD1. The CDR3 is 15 amino acids. The ends lost 6 bases at V and 7 bases at J; junction bases unmatched: 14. In DNA, the CDR3 is TGTGCCAGCAGCGATAATCGACAGGGTTCGAGTGGCTACACCTTC. Encoded protein: CASSDNRQGSSGYTF.

The chain uses TRBV20-1 and TRBJ1-5, with D maybe TRBD1 (6 bases). CDR3 size: 13 residues. Germline CDR1 DFQATT, CDR2 SNEGSKA (reference sequence). V was trimmed by 4 bases and J by 0 bases, leaving 7 bases between them. This CDR3 reads CSATQGSNQPQHF. In DNA, the CDR3 is TGCAGTGCTACACAGGGTAGCAATCAGCCCCAGCATTTT.

DNA of the CDR3: TGTGCCAGCAGTTTCCGGACAGGGCCTTTCTCTGGAAACACCATATATTTT. Translated, it gives CASSFRTGPFSGNTIYF. The J gene is TRBJ1-3, the V gene TRBV12-3 or TRBV12-4; 8 positions match TRBD1. V shed 3 bases, J shed 0 bases, and the junction held 7 bases outside the gene matches. The CDR3 length is 17 residues.

The chain joins TRBV7-9 to TRBJ1-2, with TRBD1 as a possible D gene (5 bases). The CDR3 sequence is 14 residues long. Per the germline V gene, CDR1 is SEHNR and CDR2 is FQNEAQ (reference sequence). V dropped 1 base and J dropped 3 bases, with 9 bases sitting between them. The CDR3 here is CASSLGGADYGYTF. The CDR3 coding sequence is TGTGCCAGCAGCTTAGGAGGGGCTGACTATGGCTACACCTTC.

The genes are TRBV12-3 or TRBV12-4 and TRBJ1-2, with D uncertain. V lost 6 bases to trimming and J lost 2 bases, with 7 bases between them. This CDR3 is 12 amino acids long. The CDR3 DNA sequence: TGTGCCAGCAGCCGGAAAAACTATGGCTACACCTTC. It codes for CASSRKNYGYTF.

V gene TRBV20-1 combines with J gene TRBJ2-3; 8 bases align to TRBD2. The V and J ends lost 3 bases and 5 bases, in that order; junction bases with no gene match: 16. From germline, CDR1 is DFQATT and CDR2 SNEGSKA (reference sequence). The CDR3 extends over 17 amino acids. Here the CDR3 reads CSASPNPSRGGGDTQYF. CDR3 nucleotides: TGCAGTGCTAGCCCGAACCCTAGCCGGGGGGGCGGAGATACGCAGTATTTT.

The chain links TRBV29-1 to TRBJ2-5; D remains ambiguous. CDR1 SQVTM and CDR2 ANQGSEA come from the germline V gene. Trimming removed 7 bases from V and 2 bases from J, with 23 bases in between. The CDR3 has 16 residues. CDR3 DNA sequence: TGCAGCGCCGGACCCGCGAGCCCAGTTTCGCAAGAGACCCAGTACTTC. Residues: CSAGPASPVSQETQYF. Full variable domain (rest looked up from reference TRBV29-1 and TRBJ2-5): SAVISQKPSRDICQRGTSLTIQCQVDSQVTMMFWYRQQPGQSLTLIATANQGSEATYESGFVIDKFPISRPNLTFSTLTVSNMSPEDSSIYLCSAGPASPVSQETQYFGPGTRLLVL.

This sequence joins TRBV11-2 and TRBJ1-6; 8 positions match TRBD1. Germline CDR1 is SGHAT and CDR2 is FQNNGV. This CDR3 spans 17 amino acids. The V gene end was trimmed by 5 bases and the J gene end by 6 bases; junction bases not matched to a gene: 12. In DNA, the CDR3 is TGTGCCAGCAGCAAAAACAGGGGGGGAAGCGGTAATTCACCCCTCCACTTT. Its translation: CASSKNRGGSGNSPLHF. Together with reference TRBV11-2 and TRBJ1-6, the CDR3 gives the full variable domain: EAGVAQSPRYKIIEKRQSVAFWCNPISGHATLYWYQQILGQGPKLLIQFQNNGVVDDSQLPKDRFSAERLKGVDSTLKIQPAKLEDSAVYLCASSKNRGGSGNSPLHFGNGTRLTVT.

This clonotype was seen only once. The V gene is TRBV18, the J gene TRBJ1-1; perhaps TRBD1 as D (5 bases). Germline loops: CDR1 KGHSH, CDR2 LQKENI. The CDR3 covers 13 residues. V dropped 3 bases and J dropped 5 bases, with 10 bases sitting between them. In DNA, the CDR3 is TGTGCCAGCTCACCCGACAGAAAAACTGAAGCTTTCTTT. Translation: CASSPDRKTEAFF.

CDR3 region: CASSPPWAGTDTQYF. In DNA, the CDR3 is TGTGCCAGCAGCCCCCCGTGGGCTGGCACAGATACGCAGTATTTT. The chain recombines TRBV7-9 with TRBJ2-3; no reliable D call. This CDR3 contains 15 residues. V was cut by 5 bases and J by 1 base, with 13 bases left in between. Per the germline V gene, CDR1 is SEHNR and CDR2 is FQNEAQ (reference sequence).

This clonotype was seen a few times. The chain uses TRBV5-1 and TRBJ1-1; 7 bases are shared with TRBD1. Germline-derived CDR1 and CDR2 are SGHRS and YFSETQ. V lost 4 bases, J lost 10 bases, and 7 bases stayed unmatched. The CDR3 consists of 12 residues. This CDR3 reads CASSPRGQLAFF. The CDR3 nucleotides read TGCGCCAGCAGCCCTCGGGGACAGCTAGCTTTCTTT.

The chain is built from TRBV7-2 and TRBJ1-1, with D perhaps TRBD1 (5 bases). This CDR3 region has 15 residues. V was trimmed by 1 base and J by 2 bases, leaving 11 bases between them. CDR1 is SGHTA and CDR2 is FQGNSA in the germline V gene. CDR3 residues: CASSLDGATNTEAFF. The CDR3 nucleotides are TGTGCCAGCAGCTTAGACGGGGCCACTAACACTGAAGCTTTCTTT.

This clonotype occurred a few times. This chain uses TRBV12-3 or TRBV12-4 with TRBJ2-4; no clear D. Trimming removed 1 base from V and 7 bases from J, with 11 bases in between. The CDR3 has 14 amino acids. The CDR3 DNA follows: TGTGCCAGCAGTTTAGAGGCAGCCGCGAACATTCAGTACTTC. Its protein product is CASSLEAAANIQYF.

V gene TRBV5-5 combines with J gene TRBJ1-5, with 9 bases fitting TRBD1. Germline CDR1 reads SGHKS; CDR2 reads YYEKEE (reference sequence). V lost 5 bases to trimming and J lost 4 bases; unmatched junction nucleotides: 7. This CDR3 comprises 15 residues. CDR3 protein: CASRPTGGPNQPQHF. CDR3 DNA: TGTGCCAGCAGACCTACAGGGGGCCCGAATCAGCCCCAGCATTTT. The entire variable domain, with the rest obtained from reference TRBV5-5 and TRBJ1-5, is as follows: DAGVTQSPTHLIKTRGQQVTLRCSPISGHKSVSWYQQVLGQGPQFIFQYYEKEERGRGNFPDRFSARQFPNYSSELNVNALLLGDSALYLCASRPTGGPNQPQHFGDGTRLSIL.

The V gene is TRBV6-2 or TRBV6-3, the J gene TRBJ1-1; D not resolved. This CDR3 is 12 amino acids long. The V end was cut by 6 bases, the J end by 5 bases, with 10 bases between. Per the germline V gene, CDR1 is MNHEY and CDR2 is SVGEGT. This CDR3 reads CASSHGWTEAFF. The CDR3, as DNA: TGTGCCAGCAGCCATGGGTGGACTGAAGCTTTCTTT.

This clonotype has a count of ten or more. The chain couples TRBV15 to TRBJ1-1, with a tentative D call TRBD1 (5 bases). Germline-derived CDR1 and CDR2 are LNHNV and YYDKDF (reference sequence). The CDR3 has 14 amino acids. V lost 0 bases, J lost 6 bases, and 11 bases lay in between. The CDR3, as DNA: TGTGCCACCAGCAGAGATTATCAGGGCTCTGAAGCTTTCTTT. Translation gives CATSRDYQGSEAFF.

The V and J genes are TRBV12-3 or TRBV12-4 and TRBJ1-2; maybe TRBD1 (5 bases). The length of the CDR3 is 14 residues. The germline V and J ends were trimmed by 6 bases and 5 bases, with 16 bases remaining between them. The CDR3 protein is CASSFGGGSYGYTF. Written as DNA, the CDR3 is TGTGCCAGCAGCTTCGGGGGTGGGTCTTATGGCTACACCTTC.

The chain combines TRBV27 with TRBJ1-6; 8 bases align to TRBD1. V lost 4 bases and J lost 4; bases outside the gene matches: 3. The V gene's germline CDR1 is MNHEY and CDR2 SMNVEV (reference sequence). There are 15 residues in the CDR3. The CDR3 DNA reads TGTGCCAGCAGTTGGGGACAGGTGTATAATTCACCCCTCCACTTT. It encodes CASSWGQVYNSPLHF.

The chain has TRBV18 and TRBJ2-5; no firm D call. Trimming pared 4 bases from V and 2 bases from J, leaving 8 bases between. The CDR3 is 13 amino acids. Germline loops: CDR1 KGHSH, CDR2 LQKENI. The CDR3 loop reads CASSRSEQETQYF. DNA of the CDR3: TGTGCCAGCTCACGGTCAGAACAAGAGACCCAGTACTTC.

This clonotype was seen only a few times. The chain combines TRBV6-6 with TRBJ1-1; D is unresolved. V lost 5 bases, J lost 1 base, and 14 bases lay in between. Per the germline V gene, CDR1 is MNHNY and CDR2 is SVGAGI (reference sequence). The CDR3 is 15 residues long. The CDR3 is CASSRSRAENTEAFF. CDR3 bases: TGTGCCAGCAGTCGATCTCGGGCCGAGAACACTGAAGCTTTCTTT.

This clonotype appeared a few times. The chain uses TRBV7-2 and TRBJ2-3; D uncertain. This CDR3 spans 14 amino acids. Trimming removed 0 bases at V and 5 bases at J, with 9 bases between. Germline CDR1 SGHTA, CDR2 FQGNSA. Here the CDR3 reads CASSLALFIDTQYF. CDR3 coding DNA: TGTGCCAGCAGCTTAGCGCTTTTCATAGATACGCAGTATTTT.

This sequence joins TRBV4-1 and TRBJ1-2; D not certain. The CDR3 extends over 15 amino acids. V was trimmed by 4 bases and J by 9 bases, leaving 21 bases between them. The germline gives CDR1 MGHRA, CDR2 YSYEKL. Written as DNA, the CDR3 is TGCGCCAGCAGCCCGGGTTTGCGGACGGATGGTCGCTACACCTTC. Translating it yields CASSPGLRTDGRYTF.

The rearrangement uses TRBV20-1 and TRBJ1-1; tentatively, D is TRBD1 (5 bases). Trimming removed 4 bases from V and 1 base from J, with 13 bases in between. The germline gives CDR1 DFQATT, CDR2 SNEGSKA (reference sequence). The CDR3 loop spans 14 amino acids. The CDR3 coding sequence is TGCAGTGCTACCCTGGGGGGTTCGAACACTGAAGCTTTCTTT. Translated: CSATLGGSNTEAFF.